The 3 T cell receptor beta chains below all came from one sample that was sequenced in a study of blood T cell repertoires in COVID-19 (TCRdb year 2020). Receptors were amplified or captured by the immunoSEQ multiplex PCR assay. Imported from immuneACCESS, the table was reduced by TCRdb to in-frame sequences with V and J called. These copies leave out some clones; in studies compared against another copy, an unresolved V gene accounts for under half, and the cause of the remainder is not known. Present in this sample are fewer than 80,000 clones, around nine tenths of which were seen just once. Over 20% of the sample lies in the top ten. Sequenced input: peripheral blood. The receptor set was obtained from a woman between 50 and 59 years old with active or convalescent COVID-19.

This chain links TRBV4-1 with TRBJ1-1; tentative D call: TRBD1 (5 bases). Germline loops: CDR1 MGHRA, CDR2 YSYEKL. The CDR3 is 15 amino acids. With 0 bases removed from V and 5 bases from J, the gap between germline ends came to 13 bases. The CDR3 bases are TGCGCCAGCAGCCAAGAAGGTTCCCGGGGGACTGAAGCTTTCTTT. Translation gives CASSQEGSRGTEAFF.

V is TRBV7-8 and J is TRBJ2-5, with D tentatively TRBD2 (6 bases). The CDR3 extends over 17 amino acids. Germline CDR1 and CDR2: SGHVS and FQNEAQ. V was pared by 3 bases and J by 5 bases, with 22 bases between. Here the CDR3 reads CASSFWGLQKSRETQYF. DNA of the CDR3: TGTGCCAGCAGCTTTTGGGGACTCCAGAAATCGAGGGAGACCCAGTACTTC.

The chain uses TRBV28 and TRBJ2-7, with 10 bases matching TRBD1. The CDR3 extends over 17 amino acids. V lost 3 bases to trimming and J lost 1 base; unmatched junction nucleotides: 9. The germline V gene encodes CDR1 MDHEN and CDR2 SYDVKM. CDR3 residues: CASSFEFRTGGSYEQYF. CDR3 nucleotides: TGTGCCAGCAGTTTTGAATTTAGGACAGGGGGTTCCTACGAGCAGTACTTC.